What follows are 14 T cell receptor beta chains derived from one specimen sequenced in a study of early T cells in non-severe SARS-CoV-2 infection. TCRdb reprocessed the 5' RACE reads via MiXCR and lists one record per CDR3 protein. Of roughly 27,000 distinct CDR3 sequences listed, about 5% are singletons. Sample: whole blood. Every receptor here comes from an adult who was a healthcare worker with PCR-confirmed SARS-CoV-2 infection or an uninfected control (not recorded which).

This clonotype was seen ten or more times. The chain carries TRBV7-2 and TRBJ1-1, with D perhaps matching TRBD1 (6 bases). Looked up from germline, CDR1 is SGHTA and CDR2 is FQGNSA. The length of the CDR3 is 16 residues. Trimming took 5 bases from V and 0 from J, leaving 16 bases between them. Here the CDR3 reads CASSAGVRGMNTEAFF. CDR3 in DNA: TGTGCCAGCAGCGCAGGGGTCAGGGGCATGAACACTGAAGCTTTCTTT.

There are many counts of this clonotype. This rearrangement joins TRBV4-3 to TRBJ2-1; D possibly uses TRBD1 or TRBD2 (6 bases each). Germline V CDR1 and CDR2: LGHNA, YSLEER. Trimming removed 3 bases at V and 6 bases at J, with 9 bases between. This CDR3 has 13 amino acids. The CDR3 sequence: CASSHTGANEQFF. The CDR3 nucleotides read TGCGCCAGCAGCCATACGGGGGCCAATGAGCAGTTCTTC.

This clonotype was recorded many times. The chain links TRBV7-2 to TRBJ2-2; D may match TRBD1 or TRBD2 (5 bases each). The germline V and J ends were trimmed by 0 bases and 6 bases, with 8 bases remaining between them. Germline V gene sequence: CDR1 SGHTA, CDR2 FQGNSA. The length of the CDR3 is 14 residues. The CDR3 spells CASSLAEGSGELFF. Here the CDR3 DNA reads TGTGCCAGCAGCTTAGCAGAGGGGTCCGGGGAGCTGTTTTTT. Using reference TRBV7-2 and TRBJ2-2 for the parts outside the CDR3, the full variable domain is GAGVSQSPSNKVTEKGKDVELRCDPISGHTALYWYRQSLGQGLEFLIYFQGNSAPDKSGLPSDRFSAERTGGSVSTLTIQRTQQEDSAVYLCASSLAEGSGELFFGEGSRLTVL.

Concerning this clonotype itself: This sequence may be a read error, since a much larger clone differs from it by one base. This rearrangement joins TRBV4-1 to TRBJ1-1, with 7 bases matching TRBD1. Germline lookup yields CDR1 MGHRA and CDR2 YSYEKL. This CDR3 region has 14 residues. This CDR3 is CASSRGQKITVAFF. The CDR3 DNA follows: TGCGCCAGCAGCCGGGGACAGAAGATCACTGTAGCTTTCTTT.

This clonotype was observed a few times. This chain uses TRBV7-8 with TRBJ1-1; 7 bases are a match to TRBD1. The CDR3 is made up of 15 amino acids. With 5 bases clipped from V and 2 bases from J, the junction kept 8 bases outside the gene matches. CDR1 and CDR2 from the germline V gene are SGHVS and FQNEAQ. In nucleotides, the CDR3 is TGTGCCAGCAGCCCTAAAGACAGGGTAAACACTGAAGCTTTCTTT. It codes for CASSPKDRVNTEAFF.

This clonotype was detected ten times or more. The CDR3 DNA reads TGTGCCAGCAGCTTAGCGACTAGCTCCACAGATACGCAGTATTTT. As protein: CASSLATSSTDTQYF. This chain joins TRBV7-2 and TRBJ2-3; 7 bases match TRBD2. CDR3 length: 15 residues. CDR1 is SGHTA and CDR2 is FQGNSA in the germline V gene. V lost 0 bases to trimming and J lost 2 bases; unmatched junction nucleotides: 2.

This clonotype showed up many times. This chain connects TRBV3-1 to TRBJ2-3; 12 nucleotides align to TRBD2. CDR1 is LGHDT, CDR2 YNNKEL, per germline (reference sequence). The V gene end was trimmed by 3 bases and the J gene end by 3 bases; junction bases not matched to a gene: 4. The CDR3 spans 16 residues. The DNA of the CDR3 is TGTGCCAGCAGCCAGGTGACTAGCGGGGGAACAGATACGCAGTATTTT. It translates to CASSQVTSGGTDTQYF.

This clonotype was seen ten or more times. The chain carries TRBV20-1 and TRBJ1-1; a possible D gene is TRBD1 (5 bases). CDR1 and CDR2 from the germline V gene are DFQATT and SNEGSKA (reference sequence). Trimming removed 3 bases at V and 6 bases at J, with 11 bases between. The CDR3 has 12 residues. The CDR3 loop reads CSASKGKAEAFF. The CDR3 nucleotides are TGCAGTGCTAGTAAGGGGAAGGCTGAAGCTTTCTTT.

This clonotype has a count of ten or more. The chain links TRBV10-2 to TRBJ1-6, with 7 nucleotides matching TRBD1. The V segment lost 3 bases and the J segment 9 bases; nucleotides outside the gene matches: 2. Germline-derived CDR1 and CDR2 are WSHSY and SAAADI. The CDR3 has 13 amino acids. The CDR3, as DNA: TGCGCCAGCAGTGAAGGGGGCAGTTCACCCCTCCACTTT. This codes for CASSEGGSSPLHF.

The chain has TRBV27 and TRBJ1-1, with 8 bases fitting TRBD1. The trim removed 6 bases at V and 4 bases at J, leaving 7 bases unmatched. Germline assignment: CDR1 MNHEY and CDR2 SMNVEV (reference sequence). CDR3 length equals 14 residues. CDR3 residues: CASSTGGVTTEAFF. The CDR3, as DNA: TGTGCCAGCAGCACAGGGGGGGTGACCACTGAAGCTTTCTTT.

This clonotype has only a few counts. This chain joins TRBV9 and TRBJ2-2, with a weak D call TRBD1 (6 bases). The V and J ends lost 5 bases and 2 bases respectively, with 13 bases between them. The CDR3 is 15 residues long. The germline gives CDR1 SGDLS, CDR2 YYNGEE. The CDR3 here is CASSLDRVNTGELFF. The CDR3 DNA is TGTGCCAGCAGTCTGGACAGAGTAAACACCGGGGAGCTGTTTTTT.

This clonotype was observed a few times. The chain combines TRBV5-1 with TRBJ2-1, with D tentatively TRBD1 (7 bases). The CDR3 is 16 amino acids. V was clipped by 4 bases and J by 5 bases, with 19 bases between them. Per germline, CDR1 SGHRS and CDR2 YFSETQ. The DNA of the CDR3 is TGCGCCAGCAGCCCCCAGGGGGGACTGGGGGACAATGAGCAGTTCTTC. This encodes CASSPQGGLGDNEQFF.

CDR3 residues: CATSDLFEAFF. CDR3 DNA: TGTGCCACCAGTGATTTGTTTGAAGCTTTCTTT. The chain employs TRBV24-1 and TRBJ1-1, with no clear D. The CDR3 covers 11 residues. The V end was cut by 0 bases, the J end by 7 bases, with 2 bases between. The germline V gene encodes CDR1 KGHDR and CDR2 SFDVKD.

Comments on this clonotype: A much larger clonotype is one base distant, so this may be a read error. J is TRBJ1-2 and V is TRBV7-8, with no clear D. This CDR3 is built from 13 residues. CDR1 is SGHVS and CDR2 is FQNEAQ in the germline V gene. CDR3 nucleotides: TGTGTCAGCAGCTGGGTCCCAAACTATGGCTACACCTTC. It yields the protein CVSSWVPNYGYTF.